This TCR beta chain is from a study of vaccination and CD4 T cells after COVID-19. The overall study: Overlapping SARS-CoV-2, HCoV-NL63, HCoV-OC43 and HCoV-229E spike peptides stimulated the cells.

About this clonotype itself: The antigen remains unidentified.

Treatment reported: roughly ten-day PBMC culture with coronavirus spike peptide pools or control peptides (ViraFEST assay). The length of the CDR3 is 14 residues. Trimming pared 2 bases from V and 3 bases from J, leaving 13 bases between. Germline values: CDR1 DFQATT, CDR2 SNEGSKA (reference sequence). General study points: Spike mono-reactivity was found in 304 of 307 vaccine-specific clones from convalescent patients.

The Oncomine TCR Beta short-read assay sequenced DNA from cultured CD4+ T cells. Genomic DNA extraction was carried out from cultured CD4+ T cells. TCRdb analysed the PCR reads with MiXCR anew, one entry per CDR3 protein. In the table there are 15,000 to 20,000 distinct CDR3 sequences, around two fifths of which are singletons. This TCR derives from a human donor who had recovered from COVID-19. The genes are TRBV20-1 and TRBJ1-1; possible D gene TRBD1, 5 bases. Here the sequenced sample was CD4+ T cells from blood, cultured in vitro, taken after SARS-CoV-2 vaccination. The CDR3 coding sequence is TGCAGTGCTAGACGAAGGGGCGCGGACACTGAAGCTTTCTTT. It yields the protein CSARRRGADTEAFF.